One and the same sample provided the 9 T cell receptor beta chains below, sequenced in a study of blood T cells in healthy people across ages. Combining a sample-barcoded 5' primer with a J-beta primer mix, a second PCR ran for roughly 7 to 12 cycles. One entry per CDR3 protein, called by TCRdb with MiXCR from the 5' RACE reads. The sample lists about a million distinct CDR3 sequences; roughly 47% were seen once. The sample taken for sequencing was blood. The receptors were gathered from a woman aged 55 to 70 in good health.

This clonotype was picked up a small number of times. The rearrangement joins TRBV15 to TRBJ2-6; D remains ambiguous. V dropped 0 bases and J dropped 3 bases, with 9 bases sitting between them. The CDR3 sequence is 16 residues long. From germline, CDR1 is LNHNV and CDR2 YYDKDF (reference sequence). DNA for the CDR3: TGTGCCACCAGCAGAGAAGGAATGGGTGGGGCCAACGTCCTGACTTTC. As protein: CATSREGMGGANVLTF.

The chain employs TRBV9 and TRBJ2-3, with 9 nucleotides matching TRBD1. The length of the CDR3 is 17 residues. Germline V lookup: CDR1 SGDLS, CDR2 YYNGEE. J lost 4 bases, V lost 0 bases, and 9 bases had no gene match. Written as DNA, the CDR3 is TGTGCCAGCAGCGTAGTGCCCGGGACAGGGATCCCAGATACGCAGTATTTT. This gives the protein CASSVVPGTGIPDTQYF.

The chain uses TRBV5-6 and TRBJ2-7, with 9 bases aligning to TRBD2. Germline V CDR1 and CDR2: SGHDT, YYEEEE. The CDR3 runs to 16 residues. The junction had 7 bases not matched to a gene; V was cut back by 3 bases and J by 0 bases. DNA of the CDR3: TGTGCCAGCAGCTCGGGGGTAGCGGGAGTCTCCTACGAGCAGTACTTC. It yields the protein CASSSGVAGVSYEQYF. Full variable domain (rest looked up from reference TRBV5-6 and TRBJ2-7): DAGVTQSPTHLIKTRGQQVTLRCSPKSGHDTVSWYQQALGQGPQFIFQYYEEEERQRGNFPDRFSGHQFPNYSSELNVNALLLGDSALYLCASSSGVAGVSYEQYFGPGTRLTVT.

The chain employs TRBV4-2 and TRBJ2-7, with 11 bases aligning to TRBD1. CDR1 LGHNA and CDR2 YNFKEQ come from the germline V gene. The CDR3 is 15 amino acids. V lost 5 bases to trimming and J lost 2 bases; unmatched junction nucleotides: 5. The CDR3 DNA sequence: TGTGCCAGCAGCTACGGGACAGGGGGAACCTACGAGCAGTACTTC. As protein: CASSYGTGGTYEQYF.

The gene calls are TRBV13 and TRBJ2-3; 11 bases are a match to TRBD2. Unmatched junction bases numbered 7, after V lost 0 bases and J lost 5 bases. CDR1 is PRHDT and CDR2 is FYEKMQ in the germline V gene (reference sequence). This CDR3 contains 17 residues. CDR3 DNA: TGTGCCAGCAGCTTAGGACTAGCGGGAGCGACGGTAGATACGCAGTATTTT. Its protein is CASSLGLAGATVDTQYF.

This clonotype has more than one count but fewer than ten. For the CDR3, the DNA is TGTGCCACCAGCAGATACAGGGGGCTAGCTGGCGGGGAGCTGTTTTTT. Protein sequence: CATSRYRGLAGGELFF. The chain combines TRBV15 with TRBJ2-2, with 9 nucleotides matching TRBD1. Germline lookup yields CDR1 LNHNV and CDR2 YYDKDF (reference sequence). The CDR3 length is 16 residues. With V trimmed by 2 bases and J by 7 bases, 8 bases remained unmatched.

This clonotype showed up just a few times. The rearrangement uses TRBV7-2 and TRBJ2-1, with 9 bases matching TRBD2. The CDR3 has 13 residues. The germline V gene has CDR1 SGHTA and CDR2 FQGNSA. V dropped 1 base and J dropped 15; count of bases not matched to a gene: 7. The DNA for the CDR3 is TGTGCCAGCAGCTTAGACCCGGGACTAGCTGGGTTCTTC. It codes for CASSLDPGLAGFF. Complete variable domain (other parts from reference TRBV7-2 and TRBJ2-1): GAGVSQSPSNKVTEKGKDVELRCDPISGHTALYWYRQSLGQGLEFLIYFQGNSAPDKSGLPSDRFSAERTGGSVSTLTIQRTQQEDSAVYLCASSLDPGLAGFFGPGTRLTVL.

Regarding this clonotype: A read error may account for a junction end that differs from germline. The rearrangement joins TRBV6-1 to TRBJ2-3; TRBD2 agrees at 7 bases. Germline-derived CDR1 and CDR2 are MNHNS and SASEGT. This CDR3 region has 15 residues. In DNA form, the CDR3 reads TGTGCCTGCAGTGAAATCGGGAGGAGAATAGATACGCAGTATTTT. Its protein is CACSEIGRRIDTQYF.

V usage is TRBV6-5 and J usage is TRBJ2-2; D might be TRBD1 (6 bases). Trimming removed 6 bases from V and 4 bases from J, with 15 bases in between. The germline gives CDR1 MNHEY, CDR2 SVGAGI. The CDR3 contains 15 residues. The CDR3 DNA reads TGTGCCAGCAGGACACCGGGACACCTCACCGGGGAGCTGTTTTTT. Amino acids: CASRTPGHLTGELFF.